A selection of T cell receptor beta chains follows, all from one sample in a study of cytomegalovirus exposure and HLA in healthy donors. Clones were sequenced by immunoSEQ multiplex PCR, and TCRdb holds only the in-frame ones, with some missing. The repertoire has approximately 220,000 clones, approximately 82% of them found once; the top ten carry 0.63%. Sequencing was performed on PBMCs. The receptors here all came from a man aged 18 to 29 in good health and CMV-seronegative. Each CDR3 is given with its conserved first and last residue. The D gene is left open where the match is weak. Clone sizes are given selectively: once, few, many, or a class where the clone is expanded.

V gene,J gene,D gene,clone size,CDR3 length,CDR3 DNA,CDR3 protein
TRBV2,TRBJ1-1,TRBD1,NA,17,TGTGCCAGCAGTGAAGCAGCCGGGACAGGGGGTGTTGGTAAAGCTTTCTTT,CASSEAAGTGGVGKAFF
TRBV5-6,TRBJ2-3,NA,NA,13,TGTGCCAGCGCGGCAGCGCGCACAGATACGCAGTATTTT,CASAAARTDTQYF
TRBV7-2,TRBJ2-7,TRBD1,NA,15,TGTGCCAGCAGCTCCGGGACAGGGTACTTATACGAGCAGTACTTC,CASSSGTGYLYEQYF
TRBV10-1,TRBJ2-7,TRBD2,NA,14,TGCGCCAGCAGTGATATTAAGCGGGAGGGAAAGCAGTACTTC,CASSDIKREGKQYF
TRBV10-3,TRBJ2-7,TRBD2,NA,13,TGTGCCCACGCATCTAGCGGGAGTAGGGAGCAGTACTTC,CAHASSGSREQYF
TRBV14,TRBJ2-7,TRBD2,NA,12,TGTGCCAGCAGTCCCAGCGGGAACGAGCAGTACTTC,CASSPSGNEQYF
TRBV7-9,TRBJ2-2,NA,NA,17,TGTTCCAGCAACCAGGTTGGGTATTCCCTGAACACCGGGGAGCTGTTTTTT,CSSNQVGYSLNTGELFF
TRBV4-2,TRBJ2-7,NA,NA,13,TGTGCCAGCAGATCTACTAGTTCTTACGAGCAGTACTTC,CASRSTSSYEQYF
TRBV19,TRBJ1-4,TRBD1,NA,16,TGTGCCAGTCGAGGGGACAGACTTGCAACTAATGAAAAACTGTTTTTT,CASRGDRLATNEKLFF
TRBV6-1,TRBJ1-1,TRBD1,NA,15,TGTGCCAGCAGTGAAGCGTCAGGGGGTAACACTGAAGCTTTCTTT,CASSEASGGNTEAFF
TRBV5-1,TRBJ1-4,TRBD1,NA,14,TGCGCCAGCAGCGAACAGGGGGCTAACGAAAAACTGTTTTTT,CASSEQGANEKLFF
TRBV29-1,TRBJ2-7,TRBD2,NA,14,TGCAGCGTCGGACTAGCGGGAGTATCATTCGAGCAGTACTTC,CSVGLAGVSFEQYF
TRBV5-1,TRBJ1-5,TRBD1,NA,15,TGCGCCAGCAGCTTGGATGGACAGGGGGGTCAGCCCCAGCATTTT,CASSLDGQGGQPQHF
TRBV19,TRBJ1-1,TRBD1,few,18,TGTGCCAGTATCTCTTCGGGGGGCCAGGGGGCCTATGGCACTGAAGCTTTCTTT,CASISSGGQGAYGTEAFF
TRBV7-6,TRBJ1-1,NA,NA,13,TGTGCCAGCAGCTTAAACTGGAACACTGAAGCTTTCTTT,CASSLNWNTEAFF